Below, 8 T cell receptor beta chains from the same sample are listed, as sequenced in a study of cytomegalovirus exposure and HLA in healthy donors. The method was immunoSEQ multiplex PCR; TCRdb's version includes in-frame clones alone and lacks a portion of them. Among 190,000 or so clones listed, 84% were seen once. The specimen was PBMCs. These receptors were collected from a young woman in good health and CMV-seropositive.

The chain is built from TRBV15 and TRBJ1-5, with TRBD1 matching over 11 bases. CDR1 is LNHNV and CDR2 is YYDKDF in the germline V gene (reference sequence). After removal of 3 bases from V and 2 bases from J, the junction contained 9 bases not matched to a gene. This CDR3 is 18 amino acids long. The CDR3 bases are TGTGCCACCAGCAGCCCGGGACAGGGGGGGGTTGGCAATCAGCCCCAGCATTTT. Translating it yields CATSSPGQGGVGNQPQHF.

This chain links TRBV27 with TRBJ2-3; 14 bases map to TRBD2. Germline V CDR1 and CDR2: MNHEY, SMNVEV (reference sequence). CDR3 length: 16 residues. J was trimmed by 3 bases and V by 4 bases; bases with no gene match: 3. The CDR3, as DNA: TGTGCCAGCAGTTGGGGACTAGCGGGAGCAACAGATACGCAGTATTTT. This codes for CASSWGLAGATDTQYF.

The chain combines TRBV19 with TRBJ1-5; TRBD1 is a possible D gene (5 bases). This CDR3 has 15 amino acids. Germline V lookup: CDR1 LNHDA, CDR2 SQIVND (reference sequence). The V and J ends lost 4 bases and 9 bases respectively, with 19 bases between them. CDR3 in DNA: TGTGCCAGTAGTACCTGGGACTGGTCAGGTGGGCCCCAGCATTTT. Protein sequence: CASSTWDWSGGPQHF.

This sequence joins TRBV27 and TRBJ1-5; D possibly corresponds to TRBD1 (5 bases). CDR1 and CDR2 from the germline V gene are MNHEY and SMNVEV (reference sequence). The CDR3 extends over 15 amino acids. V lost 4 bases to trimming and J lost 4 bases, with 14 bases between them. CDR3 protein: CASSWSRGGNQPQHF. The CDR3, as DNA: TGTGCCAGCAGTTGGTCAAGGGGAGGAAATCAGCCCCAGCATTTT.

This sequence joins TRBV18 and TRBJ2-1, with TRBD2 matching 8 bases. The ends lost 6 bases at V and 6 bases at J; junction bases unmatched: 10. Per the germline V gene, CDR1 is KGHSH and CDR2 is LQKENI. This CDR3 is built from 15 residues. CDR3 coding DNA: TGTGCCAGCTCCGCTCCGGGGCGGGAGGCCAATGAGCAGTTCTTC. Protein product: CASSAPGREANEQFF. The full variable domain, in which reference TRBV18 and TRBJ2-1 provide the parts outside the CDR3, is NAGVMQNPRHLVRRRGQEARLRCSPMKGHSHVYWYRQLPEEGLKFMVYLQKENIIDESGMPKERFSAEFPKEGPSILRIQQVVRGDSAAYFCASSAPGREANEQFFGPGTRLTVL.

The V gene is TRBV6-1, the J gene TRBJ1-5, with no clear D. Trimming stripped 6 bases from V and 3 bases from J, with 15 bases between. The germline CDR1 and CDR2 sequences are MNHNS and SASEGT. The CDR3 totals 15 residues. CDR3 DNA: TGTGCCAGCAGGATCACAGTAGGTTACAATCAGCCCCAGCATTTT. This encodes CASRITVGYNQPQHF.

The J gene is TRBJ2-3, the V gene TRBV6-1, with 9 bases identical to TRBD2. V was pared by 2 bases and J by 6 bases, with 9 bases of the junction left unmatched. Germline lookup yields CDR1 MNHNS and CDR2 SASEGT. The CDR3 is 16 residues long. CDR3 DNA: TGTGCCAGCAGTGAATTCCGCGGGAGGGCCACGGATACGCAGTATTTT. It yields the protein CASSEFRGRATDTQYF.

V is TRBV7-9 and J is TRBJ2-7; 13 bases match TRBD2. The CDR3 has 12 amino acids. Looked up from germline, CDR1 is SEHNR and CDR2 is FQNEAQ (reference sequence). V lost 4 bases to trimming and J lost 12 bases; unmatched junction nucleotides: 3. The CDR3 sequence: CASSSGLAGWYF. For the CDR3, the DNA is TGTGCCAGCAGCTCGGGACTAGCGGGGTGGTACTTC. Full variable domain (outside the CDR3, taken from reference TRBV7-9 and TRBJ2-7): DTGVSQNPRHKITKRGQNVTFRCDPISEHNRLYWYRQTLGQGPEFLTYFQNEAQLEKSRLLSDRFSAERPKGSFSTLEIQRTEQGDSAMYLCASSSGLAGWYFGPGTRLTVT.